Presented here are 5 T cell receptor beta chains from one specimen sequenced in a study of early stage breast cancer tumors. Repertoires were generated with immunoSEQ multiplex PCR, while TCRdb's copy carries only in-frame clones and drops some. The sample shows around 78,000 clones, roughly 84% of them seen only once. Material for sequencing was blood. The receptor set was obtained from a person aged 55 to 70 with breast cancer.

This chain links TRBV15 with TRBJ1-2; D is ambiguous. The CDR3 is 14 amino acids. Germline assignment: CDR1 LNHNV and CDR2 YYDKDF (reference sequence). The V end lost 0 bases, the J end lost 4 bases, and 9 bases lay between the germline ends. The CDR3 nucleotides are TGTGCCACCAGCAGAGATTCGAGCCTCTATGGCTACACCTTC. Protein: CATSRDSSLYGYTF.

This rearrangement joins TRBV6-5 to TRBJ1-1; D unresolved. The V and J ends lost 6 bases and 0 bases respectively, with 11 bases between them. Germline CDR1 MNHEY, CDR2 SVGAGI. The CDR3 spans 14 residues. CDR3 in DNA: TGTGCCAGCAGCTACCCGACGTTGAACACTGAAGCTTTCTTT. Amino acids: CASSYPTLNTEAFF.

The chain is built from TRBV28 and TRBJ1-4, with D perhaps matching TRBD1 (6 bases). Germline V gene lookup returns CDR1 MDHEN and CDR2 SYDVKM. Trimming removed 6 bases at V and 5 bases at J, with 13 bases between. This CDR3 spans 14 amino acids. This CDR3 is CASRLTGQNEKLFF. CDR3 nucleotides: TGTGCCAGCAGACTGACCGGACAGAATGAAAAACTGTTTTTT.

The rearrangement links TRBV5-4 to TRBJ1-4; weak D call: TRBD1 (6 bases). The germline CDR1 and CDR2 sequences are SGHNT and YYREEE (reference sequence). V dropped 0 bases and J dropped 7 bases, with 13 bases sitting between them. CDR3 size: 15 residues. The CDR3 is CASSLDGGASEKLFF. The CDR3 DNA sequence: TGTGCCAGCAGCTTGGATGGGGGCGCGAGTGAAAAACTGTTTTTT. Variable domain in full (rest from reference TRBV5-4 and TRBJ1-4): ETGVTQSPTHLIKTRGQQVTLRCSSQSGHNTVSWYQQALGQGPQFIFQYYREEENGRGNFPPRFSGLQFPNYSSELNVNALELDDSALYLCASSLDGGASEKLFFGSGTQLSVL.

V and J are TRBV7-2 and TRBJ2-5; TRBD2 agrees at 10 bases. V lost 5 bases to trimming and J lost 4 bases; unmatched junction nucleotides: 4. Germline CDR1 is SGHTA and CDR2 is FQGNSA. This CDR3 has 14 amino acids. CDR3 amino acids: CASSPAGGRETQYF. The CDR3 nucleotides are TGTGCCAGCAGCCCAGCGGGAGGGCGAGAGACCCAGTACTTC.